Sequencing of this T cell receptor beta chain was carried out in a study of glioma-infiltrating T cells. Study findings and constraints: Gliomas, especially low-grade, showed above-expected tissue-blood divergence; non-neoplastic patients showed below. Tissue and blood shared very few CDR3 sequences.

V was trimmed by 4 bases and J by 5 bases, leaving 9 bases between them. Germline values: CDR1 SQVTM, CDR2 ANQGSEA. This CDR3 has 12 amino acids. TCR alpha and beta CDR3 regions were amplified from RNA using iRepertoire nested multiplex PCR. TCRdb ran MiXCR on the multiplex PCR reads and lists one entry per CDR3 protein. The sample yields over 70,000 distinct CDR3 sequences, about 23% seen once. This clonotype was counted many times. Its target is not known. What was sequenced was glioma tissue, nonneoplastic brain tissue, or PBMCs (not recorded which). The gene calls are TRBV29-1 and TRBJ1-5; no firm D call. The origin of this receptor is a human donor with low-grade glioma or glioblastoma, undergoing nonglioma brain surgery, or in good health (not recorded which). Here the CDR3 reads CSVGGGYQPQHF. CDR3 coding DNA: TGCAGCGTTGGTGGAGGTTATCAGCCCCAGCATTTT.